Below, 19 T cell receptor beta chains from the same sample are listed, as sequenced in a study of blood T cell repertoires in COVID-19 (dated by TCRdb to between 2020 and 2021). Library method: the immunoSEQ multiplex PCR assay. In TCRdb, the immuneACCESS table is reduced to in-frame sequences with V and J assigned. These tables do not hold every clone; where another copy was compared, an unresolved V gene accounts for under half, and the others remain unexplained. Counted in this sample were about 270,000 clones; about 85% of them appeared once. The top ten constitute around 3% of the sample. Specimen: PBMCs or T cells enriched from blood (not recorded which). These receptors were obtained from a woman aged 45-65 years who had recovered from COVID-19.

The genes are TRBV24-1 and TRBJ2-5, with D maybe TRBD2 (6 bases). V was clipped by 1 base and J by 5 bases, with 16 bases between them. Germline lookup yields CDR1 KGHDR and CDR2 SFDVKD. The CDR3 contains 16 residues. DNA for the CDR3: TGTGCCACCAGTGATTTTGGTCGCGGGAAAGCCGAGACCCAGTACTTC. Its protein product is CATSDFGRGKAETQYF.

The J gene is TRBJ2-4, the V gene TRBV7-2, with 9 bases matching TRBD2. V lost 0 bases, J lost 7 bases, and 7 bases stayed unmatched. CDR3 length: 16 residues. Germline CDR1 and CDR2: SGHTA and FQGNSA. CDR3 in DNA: TGTGCCAGCAGCTTAGCGACTAGCGGAGGGACCAACATTCAGTACTTC. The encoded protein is CASSLATSGGTNIQYF.

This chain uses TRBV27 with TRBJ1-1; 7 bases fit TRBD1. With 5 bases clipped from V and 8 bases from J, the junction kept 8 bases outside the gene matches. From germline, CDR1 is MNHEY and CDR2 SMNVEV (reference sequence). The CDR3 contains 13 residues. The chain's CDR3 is CASSPGQAREAFF. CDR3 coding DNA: TGTGCCAGCAGTCCCGGACAGGCTCGGGAAGCTTTCTTT.

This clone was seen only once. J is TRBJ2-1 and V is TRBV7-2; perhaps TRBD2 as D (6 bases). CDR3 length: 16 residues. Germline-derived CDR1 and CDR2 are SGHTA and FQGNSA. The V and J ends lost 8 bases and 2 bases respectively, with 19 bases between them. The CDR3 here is CASGPRAGITYNEQFF. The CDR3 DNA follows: TGTGCCAGCGGACCGCGGGCGGGAATCACCTACAATGAGCAGTTCTTC.

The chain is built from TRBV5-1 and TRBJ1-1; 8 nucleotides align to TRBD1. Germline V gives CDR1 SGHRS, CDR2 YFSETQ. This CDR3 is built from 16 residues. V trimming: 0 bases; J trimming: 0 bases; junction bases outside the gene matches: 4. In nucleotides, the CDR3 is TGCGCCAGCAGCTTGGGGGCAGGGGGCCTGAACACTGAAGCTTTCTTT. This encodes CASSLGAGGLNTEAFF.

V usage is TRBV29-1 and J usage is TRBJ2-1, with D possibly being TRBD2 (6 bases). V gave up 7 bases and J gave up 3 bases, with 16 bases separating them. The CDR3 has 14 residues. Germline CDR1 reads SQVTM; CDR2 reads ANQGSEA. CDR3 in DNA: TGCAGCGCCCCCGACGGGAGAGGCTACAATGAGCAGTTCTTC. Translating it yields CSAPDGRGYNEQFF.

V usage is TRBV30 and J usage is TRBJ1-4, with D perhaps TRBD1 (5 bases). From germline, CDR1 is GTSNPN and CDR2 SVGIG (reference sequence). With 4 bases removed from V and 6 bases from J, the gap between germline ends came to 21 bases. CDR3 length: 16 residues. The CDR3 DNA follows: TGTGCCTGGACCAACCTCGGGGCGGGGTACGATGAAAAACTGTTTTTT. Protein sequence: CAWTNLGAGYDEKLFF.

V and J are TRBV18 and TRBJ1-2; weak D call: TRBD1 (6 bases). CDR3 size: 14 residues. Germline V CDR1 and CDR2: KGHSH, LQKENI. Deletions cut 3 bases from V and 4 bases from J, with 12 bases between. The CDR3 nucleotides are TGTGCCAGCTCACCCTCGGCAGGGGCCTATGGCTACACCTTC. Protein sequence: CASSPSAGAYGYTF. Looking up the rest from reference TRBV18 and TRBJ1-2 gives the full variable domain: NAGVMQNPRHLVRRRGQEARLRCSPMKGHSHVYWYRQLPEEGLKFMVYLQKENIIDESGMPKERFSAEFPKEGPSILRIQQVVRGDSAAYFCASSPSAGAYGYTFGSGTRLTVV.

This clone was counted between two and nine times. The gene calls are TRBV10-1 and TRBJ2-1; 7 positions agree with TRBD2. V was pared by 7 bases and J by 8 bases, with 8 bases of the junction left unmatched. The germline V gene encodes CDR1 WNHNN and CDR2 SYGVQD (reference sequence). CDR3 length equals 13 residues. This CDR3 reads CASNLGGSDEQFF. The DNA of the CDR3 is TGCGCCAGCAATCTCGGCGGGAGTGATGAGCAGTTCTTC.

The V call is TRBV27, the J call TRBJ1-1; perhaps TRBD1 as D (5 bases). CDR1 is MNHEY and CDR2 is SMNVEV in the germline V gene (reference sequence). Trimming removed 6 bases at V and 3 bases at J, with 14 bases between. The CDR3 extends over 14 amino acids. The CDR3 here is CASSLTSGYTEAFF. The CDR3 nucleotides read TGTGCCAGCAGCCTCACCTCAGGGTACACTGAAGCTTTCTTT.

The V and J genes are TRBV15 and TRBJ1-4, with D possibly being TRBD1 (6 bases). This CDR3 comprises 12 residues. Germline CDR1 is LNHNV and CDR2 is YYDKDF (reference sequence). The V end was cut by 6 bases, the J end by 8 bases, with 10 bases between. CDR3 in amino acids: CATSRGGEKLFF. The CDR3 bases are TGTGCCACCAGTAGGGGGGGAGAAAAACTGTTTTTT.

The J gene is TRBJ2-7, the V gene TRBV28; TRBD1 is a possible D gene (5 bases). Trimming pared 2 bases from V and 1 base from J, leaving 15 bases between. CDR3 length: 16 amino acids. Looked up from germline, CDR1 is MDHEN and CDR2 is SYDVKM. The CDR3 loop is CASSLEDNRLSYEQYF. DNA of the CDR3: TGTGCCAGCAGTTTAGAGGACAACAGGTTATCCTACGAGCAGTACTTC.

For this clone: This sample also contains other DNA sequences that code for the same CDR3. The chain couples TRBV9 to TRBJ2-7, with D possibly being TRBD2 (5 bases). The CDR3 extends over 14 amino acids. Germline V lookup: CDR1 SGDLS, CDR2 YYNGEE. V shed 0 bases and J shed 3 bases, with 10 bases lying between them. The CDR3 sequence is CASSVDGRDYEQYF. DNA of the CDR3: TGTGCCAGCAGCGTAGATGGCCGGGACTACGAGCAGTACTTC.

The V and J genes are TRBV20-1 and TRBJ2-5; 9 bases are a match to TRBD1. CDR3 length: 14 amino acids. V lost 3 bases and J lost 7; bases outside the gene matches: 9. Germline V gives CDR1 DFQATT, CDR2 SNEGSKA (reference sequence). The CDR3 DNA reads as TGCAGTGCTAGTGAACAGGGGGCGTTCGGGACCCAGTACTTC. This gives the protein CSASEQGAFGTQYF.

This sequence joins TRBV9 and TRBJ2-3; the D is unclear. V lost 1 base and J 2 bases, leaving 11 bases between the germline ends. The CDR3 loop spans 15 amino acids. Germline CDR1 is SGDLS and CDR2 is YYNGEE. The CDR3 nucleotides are TGTGCCAGCAGCGTAAACTCCCCAAACACAGATACGCAGTATTTT. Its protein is CASSVNSPNTDTQYF.

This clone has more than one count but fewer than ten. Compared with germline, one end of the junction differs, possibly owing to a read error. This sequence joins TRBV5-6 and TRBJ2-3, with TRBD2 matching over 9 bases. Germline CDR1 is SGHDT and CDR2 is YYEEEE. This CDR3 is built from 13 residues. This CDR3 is CASSSLPAGLAKF. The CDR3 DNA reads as TGTGCCAGCAGCTCACTCCCAGCGGGACTAGCAAAATTT.

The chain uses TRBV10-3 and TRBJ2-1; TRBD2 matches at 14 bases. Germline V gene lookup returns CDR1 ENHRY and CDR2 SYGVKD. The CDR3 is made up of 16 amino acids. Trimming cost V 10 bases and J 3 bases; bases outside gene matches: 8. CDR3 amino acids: CATRGLAGDRYNEQFF. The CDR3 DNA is TGTGCCACTAGGGGACTAGCGGGAGATCGCTACAATGAGCAGTTCTTC.

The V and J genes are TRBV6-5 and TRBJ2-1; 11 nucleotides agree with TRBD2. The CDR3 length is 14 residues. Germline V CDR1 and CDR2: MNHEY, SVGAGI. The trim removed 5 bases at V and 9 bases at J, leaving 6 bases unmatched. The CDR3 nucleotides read TGTGCCAGCAGTAGGACTAGCGGGCGGTTTGAGCAGTTCTTC. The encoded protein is CASSRTSGRFEQFF.

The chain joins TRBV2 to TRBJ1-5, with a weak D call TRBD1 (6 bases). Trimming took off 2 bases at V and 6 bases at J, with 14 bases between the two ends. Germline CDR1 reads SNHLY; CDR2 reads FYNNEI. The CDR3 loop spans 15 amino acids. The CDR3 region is CASSEWMGASQPQHF. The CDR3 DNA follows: TGTGCCAGCAGTGAATGGATGGGGGCTAGTCAGCCCCAGCATTTT. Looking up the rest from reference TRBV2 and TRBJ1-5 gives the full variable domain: EPEVTQTPSHQVTQMGQEVILRCVPISNHLYFYWYRQILGQKVEFLVSFYNNEISEKSEIFDDQFSVERPDGSNFTLKIRSTKLEDSAMYFCASSEWMGASQPQHFGDGTRLSIL.